This T cell receptor (beta chain) was obtained from a study of blood T cells in healthy people across ages. Comments on this clonotype: Being one base from a much bigger clone, this may be a read error.

The amount of total RNA extracted per sample was at least 5 micrograms. Through a sample-barcoded 5' primer and a J-beta primer mix, a second PCR was run for roughly 7 to 12 cycles. One entry per CDR3 protein results from TCRdb running MiXCR on the 5' RACE reads. Among about 640,000 distinct CDR3 sequences listed, about 30% were seen once. V lost 1 base to trimming and J lost 6 bases, with 12 bases between them. This CDR3 is 14 amino acids long. The sequence was obtained from a woman of 80 years or more in good health. The sample taken for sequencing was blood. The V call is TRBV12-3 or TRBV12-4, the J call TRBJ1-1, with D unclear. The CDR3 is CASSLVSVNAEAFF. The CDR3 nucleotides read TGTGCCAGCAGTTTAGTCTCTGTTAACGCTGAAGCTTTCTTT.